Following are 15 T cell receptor beta chains from one sample sequenced in a study of read filtering for tumor transcriptome and immune sequencing (dated by TCRdb to the early 2020s). Sequencing instrument: Illumina HiSeq 4000. The Immunoverse kit was used to build TCR libraries from roughly 440 ng RNA, with molecular barcoded adaptors covering alpha/delta and beta/gamma chains. TCRdb redid the processing of the public reads, applying fastp at Q25 and MiXCR, and retained in-frame beta chains. Rows matching on CDR3 protein sequence are summarized as one entry with the most common DNA and genes. This sample holds around 130,000 distinct CDR3 sequences; about 12% were observed only once. The leading ten clones occupy more than 6.5% of the sample. The sample comprised a population of CD138-negative cells sorted from bone marrow. The cell subset or site label for this specimen denotes: bone marrow mononuclear cells depleted of CD138+ plasma/myeloma cells by negative magnetic selection. The receptors were sampled from a donor aged 40 or over with multiple myeloma.

Many counts were recorded for this clonotype. This chain uses TRBV12-3 or TRBV12-4 with TRBJ1-5, with TRBD1 matching over 8 bases. The CDR3 loop spans 15 amino acids. Germline trimming cut 7 bases from V and 4 bases from J; bases unmatched to any gene: 9. The DNA for the CDR3 is TGTGCCAGCACCCTAGGGACAGGCAGAAATCAGCCCCAGCATTTT. It specifies CASTLGTGRNQPQHF.

Note on this clonotype: A junction boundary mismatches the germline segment, possibly from a read error. The chain carries TRBV7-2 and TRBJ1-1, with 10 bases matching TRBD1. This CDR3 region has 15 residues. Germline loops: CDR1 SGHTA, CDR2 FQGNSA. CDR3 nucleotides: TGTGCCAGCCGTTATACCGGGACAGGGGTGAGCGAGCGGTACTTT. Translation gives CASRYTGTGVSERYF.

This clonotype was detected many times. The V and J genes are TRBV5-1 and TRBJ2-1; no definite D call. Germline V gene data show CDR1 as SGHRS and CDR2 as YFSETQ. The CDR3 extends over 13 amino acids. Trimming removed 0 bases at V and 3 bases at J, with 4 bases between. The CDR3 sequence: CASSLEDYNEQFF. As DNA, the CDR3 is TGCGCCAGCAGCTTGGAAGACTACAATGAGCAGTTCTTC.

A note on this clonotype: A much larger clone lies one base from this, so it may be a read error. CDR3 amino acids: CSVVGGPRISNYGYTF. DNA of the CDR3: TGCAGCGTTGTAGGCGGACCGAGAATTTCTAACTATGGCTACACCTTC. V gene TRBV29-1 combines with J gene TRBJ1-2; D gene ambiguous. The germline CDR1 and CDR2 sequences are SQVTM and ANQGSEA. The germline V and J ends were trimmed by 4 bases and 0 bases, with 18 bases remaining between them. The CDR3 loop spans 16 amino acids.

This clonotype was seen only once. A much larger clone differs from this one at a single base, so this may be a read error. The CDR3 ends on some other residue instead of the conserved phenylalanine or tryptophan, so this is likely a read error. V and J are TRBV10-3 and TRBJ2-2, with D unresolved. Per the germline V gene, CDR1 is ENHRY and CDR2 is SYGVKD. The CDR3 extends over 12 amino acids. The CDR3 DNA follows: TGCGCCAGCAGATTAGTCGCCGGGGAGCTGTTTATT. Protein product: CASRLVAGELFI.

This clonotype was recorded many times. This rearrangement joins TRBV6-2 or TRBV6-3 to TRBJ2-2; D may be TRBD1 (5 bases). Germline V gene data show CDR1 as MNHEY and CDR2 as SVGEGT. The V gene lost 2 bases and the J gene lost 3 bases, with 10 bases spanning the gap. The length of the CDR3 is 15 residues. In DNA form, the CDR3 reads TGTGCCAGCAGTTACCTAGGGGCCGACACCGGGGAGCTGTTTTTT. Translating it yields CASSYLGADTGELFF.

This clonotype was observed at least ten times. The V and J genes are TRBV12-3 or TRBV12-4 and TRBJ1-5; 9 positions agree with TRBD1. CDR3 length: 15 residues. V shed 6 bases, J shed 1 base, and the junction held 4 bases outside the gene matches. CDR3 amino acids: CASRVGQGSNQPQHF. The CDR3 nucleotides read TGTGCCAGCAGAGTGGGACAGGGCAGCAATCAGCCCCAGCATTTT.

This clonotype was detected a few times. V gene TRBV20-1 combines with J gene TRBJ2-7, with a tentative D call TRBD2 (5 bases). Germline V gene data show CDR1 as DFQATT and CDR2 as SNEGSKA (reference sequence). This CDR3 spans 12 amino acids. The V gene lost 3 bases and the J gene lost 4 bases, with 10 bases spanning the gap. In nucleotides, the CDR3 is TGCAGTGCTAGTCTACTAGGGTACGAGCAGTACTTC. Its translation is CSASLLGYEQYF.

This clonotype was seen repeatedly, ten times or more. The rearrangement joins TRBV5-6 to TRBJ1-2, with D hard to call. The CDR3 runs 15 residues. Germline V gene lookup returns CDR1 SGHDT and CDR2 YYEEEE. V lost 2 bases and J 3 bases, leaving 14 bases between the germline ends. CDR3 residues: CASSLGPSIDYGYTF. The CDR3 region has the DNA TGTGCCAGCAGCTTAGGCCCCTCGATAGACTATGGCTACACCTTC.

This clonotype showed up just once. A much larger clone is a single base away; this may be a read error. The chain is built from TRBV7-2 and TRBJ2-1, with D tentatively TRBD1 or TRBD2 (6 bases each). The germline gives CDR1 SGHTA, CDR2 FQGNSA. The CDR3 is 18 amino acids. The CDR3 region has the DNA TGTGCCAGCAGCTTAGATCGACGCAGGGGAGGATTTTACAGTGAGCAGTTCTTC. It translates to CASSLDRRRGGFYSEQFF.

Comments on this clonotype: A much larger clone lies one base from this, so it may be a read error. The J gene is TRBJ2-3, the V gene TRBV14; D is undetermined. The germline CDR1 and CDR2 sequences are SGHDN and FVKESK. There are 15 residues in the CDR3. CDR3 sequence: CASSPLGLRTNTQYF. For the CDR3, the DNA is TGTGCCAGCAGCCCTCTGGGCTTGCGCACAAATACGCAGTATTTT.

At least ten counts were recorded for this clonotype. The chain uses TRBV27 and TRBJ2-2; TRBD2 matches at 9 bases. The length of the CDR3 is 14 residues. Germline V gene data show CDR1 as MNHEY and CDR2 as SMNVEV (reference sequence). V lost 5 bases to trimming and J lost 5 bases; unmatched junction nucleotides: 3. The CDR3 protein is CASSTSGFTGELFF. The CDR3 DNA reads as TGTGCCAGCAGTACTAGCGGGTTTACCGGGGAGCTGTTTTTT.

This clonotype was observed a handful of times. Mismatch with germline at one junction end may stem from a read error. The chain combines TRBV3-1 with TRBJ2-7; maybe TRBD1 (6 bases). CDR3 length: 12 amino acids. CDR1 is LGHDT and CDR2 is YNNKEL in the germline V gene (reference sequence). CDR3 nucleotides: TGTGCCAGCAGCCAAGATAGGCGGCAGGGGAGCTTC. Translated: CASSQDRRQGSF.

This clonotype was found many times. The V and J genes are TRBV12-3 or TRBV12-4 and TRBJ2-3; tentative D call: TRBD2 (6 bases). V was cut by 3 bases and J by 5 bases, with 12 bases left in between. CDR3 length: 14 residues. The DNA for the CDR3 is TGTGCCAGCAGTTTTTACGGGAGTGAAGATACGCAGTATTTT. Translating it yields CASSFYGSEDTQYF.

On this clonotype: A much bigger clone sits one base away, suggesting this may be a read error. The DNA of the CDR3 is TGTGCCAGTAGTGGGGGACTAGCGGGAGGCGGCCTCCACAATGAGCAGTTCTTC. Translating gives CASSGGLAGGGLHNEQFF. The chain joins TRBV19 to TRBJ2-1; 15 nucleotides match TRBD2. This CDR3 has 18 residues. Germline V gene data show CDR1 as LNHDA and CDR2 as SQIVND (reference sequence). Trimming at V came to 5 bases and at J to 5 bases, leaving 10 bases not matched to a gene.